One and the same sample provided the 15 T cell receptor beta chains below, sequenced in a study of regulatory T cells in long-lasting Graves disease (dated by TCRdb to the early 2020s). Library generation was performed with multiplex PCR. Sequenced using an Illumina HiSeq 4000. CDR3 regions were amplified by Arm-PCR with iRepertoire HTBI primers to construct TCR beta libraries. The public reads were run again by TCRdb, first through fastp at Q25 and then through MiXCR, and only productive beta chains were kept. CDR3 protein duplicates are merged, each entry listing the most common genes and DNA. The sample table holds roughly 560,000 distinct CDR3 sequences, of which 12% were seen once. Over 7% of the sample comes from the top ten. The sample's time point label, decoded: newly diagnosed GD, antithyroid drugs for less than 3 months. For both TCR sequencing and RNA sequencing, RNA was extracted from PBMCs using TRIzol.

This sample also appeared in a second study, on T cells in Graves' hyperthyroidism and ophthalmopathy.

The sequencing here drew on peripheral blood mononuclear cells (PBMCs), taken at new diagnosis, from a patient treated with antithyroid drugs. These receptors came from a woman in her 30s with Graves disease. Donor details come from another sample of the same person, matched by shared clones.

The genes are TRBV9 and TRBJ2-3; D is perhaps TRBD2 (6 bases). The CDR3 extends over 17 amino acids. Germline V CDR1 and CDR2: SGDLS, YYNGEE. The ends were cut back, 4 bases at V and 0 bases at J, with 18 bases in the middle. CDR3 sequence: CASSIAGGTTSTDTQYF. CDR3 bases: TGTGCCAGCAGCATAGCCGGCGGGACCACGAGCACAGATACGCAGTATTTT.

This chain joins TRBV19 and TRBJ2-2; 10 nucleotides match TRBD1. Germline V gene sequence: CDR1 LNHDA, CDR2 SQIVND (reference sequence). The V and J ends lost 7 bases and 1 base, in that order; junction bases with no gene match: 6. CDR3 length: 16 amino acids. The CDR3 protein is CASNFGTGENTGELFF. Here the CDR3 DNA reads TGTGCCAGTAACTTCGGGACAGGGGAGAACACCGGGGAGCTGTTTTTT. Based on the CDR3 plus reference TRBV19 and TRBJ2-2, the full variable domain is DGGITQSPKYLFRKEGQNVTLSCEQNLNHDAMYWYRQDPGQGLRLIYYSQIVNDFQKGDIAEGYSVSREKKESFPLTVTSAQKNPTAFYLCASNFGTGENTGELFFGEGSRLTVL.

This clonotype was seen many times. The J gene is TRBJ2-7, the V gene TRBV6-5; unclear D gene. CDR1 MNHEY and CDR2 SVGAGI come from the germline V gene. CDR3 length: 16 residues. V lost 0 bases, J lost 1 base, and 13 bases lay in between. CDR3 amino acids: CASSYSRASGSYEQYF. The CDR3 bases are TGTGCCAGCAGTTACTCAAGGGCCTCTGGGTCCTACGAGCAGTACTTC.

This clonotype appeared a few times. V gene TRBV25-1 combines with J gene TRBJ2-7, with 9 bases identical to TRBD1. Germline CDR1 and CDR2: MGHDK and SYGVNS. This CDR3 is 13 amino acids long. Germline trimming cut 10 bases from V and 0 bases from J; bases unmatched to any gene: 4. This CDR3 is CATGQGSSYEQYF. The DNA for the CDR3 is TGTGCCACCGGACAGGGGAGCTCCTACGAGCAGTACTTC.

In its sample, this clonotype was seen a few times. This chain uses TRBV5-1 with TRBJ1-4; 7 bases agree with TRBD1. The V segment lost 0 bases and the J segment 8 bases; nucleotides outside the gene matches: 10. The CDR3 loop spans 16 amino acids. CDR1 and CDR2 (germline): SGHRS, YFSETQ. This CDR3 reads CASSLDPGTVREKLFF. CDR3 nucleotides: TGCGCCAGCAGCTTGGACCCCGGGACAGTGCGGGAAAAACTGTTTTTT.

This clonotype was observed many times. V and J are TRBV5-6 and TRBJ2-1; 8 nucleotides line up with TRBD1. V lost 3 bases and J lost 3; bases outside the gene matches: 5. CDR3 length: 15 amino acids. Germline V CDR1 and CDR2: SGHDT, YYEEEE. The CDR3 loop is CASSSWTGIYNEQFF. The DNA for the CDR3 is TGTGCCAGCAGCTCGTGGACAGGGATCTACAATGAGCAGTTCTTC.

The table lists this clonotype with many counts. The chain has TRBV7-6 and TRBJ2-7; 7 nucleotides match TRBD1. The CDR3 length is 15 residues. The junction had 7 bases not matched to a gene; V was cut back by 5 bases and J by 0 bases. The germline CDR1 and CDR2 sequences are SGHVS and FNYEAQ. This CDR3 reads CASSPAGTASYEQYF. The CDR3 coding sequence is TGTGCCAGCAGCCCCGCCGGGACAGCCTCCTACGAGCAGTACTTC.

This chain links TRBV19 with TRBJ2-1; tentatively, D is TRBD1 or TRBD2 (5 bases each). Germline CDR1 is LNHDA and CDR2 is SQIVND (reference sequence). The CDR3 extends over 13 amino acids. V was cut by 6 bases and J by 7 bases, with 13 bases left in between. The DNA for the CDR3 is TGTGCCAGTAGCCCCCACGGGGCAAATGAGCAGTTCTTC. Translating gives CASSPHGANEQFF.

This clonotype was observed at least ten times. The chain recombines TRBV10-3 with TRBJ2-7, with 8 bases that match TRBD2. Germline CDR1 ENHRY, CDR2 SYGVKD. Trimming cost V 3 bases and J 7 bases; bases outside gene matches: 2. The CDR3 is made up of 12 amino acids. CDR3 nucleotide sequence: TGTGCCATCAGTGAAGCGGGAGAGGAGCAGTACTTC. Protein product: CAISEAGEEQYF.

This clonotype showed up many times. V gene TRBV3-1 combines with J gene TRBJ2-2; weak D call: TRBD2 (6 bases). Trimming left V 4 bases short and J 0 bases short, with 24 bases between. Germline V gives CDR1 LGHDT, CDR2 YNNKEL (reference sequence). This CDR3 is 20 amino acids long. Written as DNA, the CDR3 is TGTGCCAGCAGCCTCCCATGGGGTCGCGGGAAGGTTGCGAACACCGGGGAGCTGTTTTTT. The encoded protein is CASSLPWGRGKVANTGELFF.

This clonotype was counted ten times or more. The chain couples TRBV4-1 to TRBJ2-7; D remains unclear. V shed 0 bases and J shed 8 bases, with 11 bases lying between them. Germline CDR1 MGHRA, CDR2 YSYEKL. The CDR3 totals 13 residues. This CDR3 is CASSQEGQGKQYF. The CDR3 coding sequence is TGCGCCAGCAGCCAAGAGGGCCAAGGGAAGCAGTACTTC.

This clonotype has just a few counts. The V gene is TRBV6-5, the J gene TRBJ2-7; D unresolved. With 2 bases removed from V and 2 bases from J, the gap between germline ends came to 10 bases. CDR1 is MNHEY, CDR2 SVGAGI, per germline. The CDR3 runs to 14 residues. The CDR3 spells CASSYSPETYEQYF. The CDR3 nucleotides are TGTGCCAGCAGTTACAGCCCTGAAACCTACGAGCAGTACTTC.

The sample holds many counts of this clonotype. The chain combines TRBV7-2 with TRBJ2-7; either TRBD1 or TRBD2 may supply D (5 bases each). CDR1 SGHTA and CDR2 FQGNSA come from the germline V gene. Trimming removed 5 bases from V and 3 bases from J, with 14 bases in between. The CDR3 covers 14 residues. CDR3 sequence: CASSTPGTVYEQYF. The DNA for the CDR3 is TGTGCCAGCAGCACCCCCGGGACGGTCTACGAGCAGTACTTC.

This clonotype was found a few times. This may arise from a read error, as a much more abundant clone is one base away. Written as DNA, the CDR3 is TGTGCCAGCAGCTTTGAAACCCTCCAGGGTCTCGGCAGTCAGCCCCAGCATTTT. Its translation: CASSFETLQGLGSQPQHF. The chain carries TRBV28 and TRBJ1-5, with D perhaps matching TRBD1 (5 bases). From germline, CDR1 is MDHEN and CDR2 SYDVKM. This CDR3 has 18 amino acids. V dropped 6 bases and J dropped 6 bases, with 27 bases sitting between them.

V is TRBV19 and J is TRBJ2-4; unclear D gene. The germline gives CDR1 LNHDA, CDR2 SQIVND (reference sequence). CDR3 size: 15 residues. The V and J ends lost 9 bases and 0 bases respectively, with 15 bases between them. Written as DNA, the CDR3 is TGTGCCAGCAAACGGGCCTCCCTAGCCAAAAACATTCAGTACTTC. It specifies CASKRASLAKNIQYF.